Presented here are 7 T cell receptor beta chains from one specimen sequenced in a study of shared clonotypes between healthy human individuals (TCRdb year 2020). Preparation of the library involved the immunoSEQ multiplex PCR assay. In its TCRdb copy, this immuneACCESS table keeps in-frame sequences only and misses some clones. Where compared with another copy, unresolved V genes explain less than half of these, and the others have no known cause. For this sample there are about 2 million clones; about 95% appear just once. The top ten constitute under 1.5% of the sample. For the CD8 naive samples, CD45RO-negative cells were positively selected for CCR7, yielding a CD45RA+CCR7+ population from which TemRA cells were excluded. The sequenced sample consisted of naive CD8+ T cells sorted from blood. This specimen's cell subset or site label, per the study, means: CD45RA+CCR7+. The source is a man aged 18 to 29 in good health.

This clone was seen a single time. This sequence joins TRBV28 and TRBJ1-1, with no clear D. V lost 1 base and J lost 1, with 10 bases in between. Germline CDR1 reads MDHEN; CDR2 reads SYDVKM. The CDR3 runs 15 residues. This chain's CDR3 is CASSLYNGKNTEAFF. CDR3 sequence (DNA): TGTGCCAGCAGTTTATATAACGGAAAGAACACTGAAGCTTTCTTT. Using reference TRBV28 and TRBJ1-1 for the parts outside the CDR3, the full variable domain is DVKVTQSSRYLVKRTGEKVFLECVQDMDHENMFWYRQDPGLGLRLIYFSYDVKMKEKGDIPEGYSVSREKKERFSLILESASTNQTSMYLCASSLYNGKNTEAFFGQGTRLTVV.

This clone was detected only once. The chain joins TRBV10-2 to TRBJ1-1, with D unclear. From germline, CDR1 is WSHSY and CDR2 SAAADI. CDR3 size: 13 residues. Trimming pared 2 bases from V and 3 bases from J, leaving 7 bases between. The CDR3, as DNA: TGCGCCAGCAGTGAGGGCGGCTACACTGAAGCTTTCTTT. Its protein product is CASSEGGYTEAFF.

This chain connects TRBV10-2 to TRBJ2-1; a possible D gene is TRBD2 (7 bases). This CDR3 spans 16 amino acids. Germline V gives CDR1 WSHSY, CDR2 SAAADI. Trimming cost V 6 bases and J 6 bases, with 21 bases left between them. The CDR3 DNA sequence: TGCGCCAGCAGGGCTGTGGCGGGGGCCTCTTCCAATGAGCAGTTCTTC. Amino acid sequence: CASRAVAGASSNEQFF.

This chain connects TRBV28 to TRBJ2-7; D ambiguous. The CDR3 loop spans 12 amino acids. CDR1 and CDR2 (germline): MDHEN, SYDVKM. V lost 5 bases and J lost 4, with 9 bases in between. The CDR3 spells CASSPVKYEQYF. CDR3 DNA: TGTGCCAGCAGTCCCGTGAAGTACGAGCAGTACTTC. Drawing the rest from reference TRBV28 and TRBJ2-7, the complete variable domain is DVKVTQSSRYLVKRTGEKVFLECVQDMDHENMFWYRQDPGLGLRLIYFSYDVKMKEKGDIPEGYSVSREKKERFSLILESASTNQTSMYLCASSPVKYEQYFGPGTRLTVT.

The rearrangement joins TRBV30 to TRBJ2-1; D gene ambiguous. This CDR3 has 16 amino acids. From germline, CDR1 is GTSNPN and CDR2 SVGIG (reference sequence). V was cut by 2 bases and J by 6 bases, with 20 bases left in between. In DNA form, the CDR3 reads TGTGCCTGGAGTCTCACATGGCCTCTGGGGTCCAATGAGCAGTTCTTC. Translating it yields CAWSLTWPLGSNEQFF. The full variable domain, in which reference TRBV30 and TRBJ2-1 provide the parts outside the CDR3, is SQTIHQWPATLVQPVGSPLSLECTVEGTSNPNLYWYRQAAGRGLQLLFYSVGIGQISSEVPQNLSASRPQDRQFILSSKKLLLSDSGFYLCAWSLTWPLGSNEQFFGPGTRLTVL.

The chain couples TRBV11-2 to TRBJ2-6; D not certain. Germline CDR1 and CDR2: SGHAT and FQNNGV. Trimming removed 4 bases from V and 3 bases from J, with 16 bases in between. The CDR3 sequence is 17 residues long. The CDR3 loop is CASSSEWLIGGANVLTF. CDR3 nucleotide sequence: TGTGCCAGCAGCTCCGAATGGTTGATTGGTGGGGCCAACGTCCTGACTTTC.

V gene TRBV27 combines with J gene TRBJ2-1; no definite D call. Germline CDR1 reads MNHEY; CDR2 reads SMNVEV (reference sequence). This CDR3 is built from 13 residues. V lost 5 bases to trimming and J lost 4 bases, with 9 bases between them. CDR3 DNA sequence: TGTGCCAGCAGTGTCCGTCATTACAATGAGCAGTTCTTC. Protein product: CASSVRHYNEQFF.